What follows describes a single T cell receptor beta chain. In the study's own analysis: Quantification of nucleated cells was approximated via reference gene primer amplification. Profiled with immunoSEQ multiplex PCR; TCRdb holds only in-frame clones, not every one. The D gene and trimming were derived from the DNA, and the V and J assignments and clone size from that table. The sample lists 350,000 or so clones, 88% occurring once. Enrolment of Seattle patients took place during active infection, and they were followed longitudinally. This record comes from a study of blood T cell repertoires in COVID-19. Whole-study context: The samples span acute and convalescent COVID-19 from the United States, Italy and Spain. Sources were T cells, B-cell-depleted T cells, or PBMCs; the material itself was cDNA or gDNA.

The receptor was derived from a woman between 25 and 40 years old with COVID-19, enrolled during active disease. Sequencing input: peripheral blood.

CDR3 in amino acids: CATSDLGASGGPKLNTGELFF. CDR3 bases: TGTGCCACCAGTGATTTGGGGGCTAGCGGGGGACCGAAACTGAACACCGGGGAGCTGTTTTTT. The chain uses TRBV24-1 and TRBJ2-2, with TRBD2 matching 10 bases. The CDR3 extends over 21 amino acids. Unmatched junction bases numbered 13, after V lost 0 bases and J lost 1 base. In germline, CDR1 is KGHDR, CDR2 SFDVKD.